Shown below are 8 T cell receptor beta chains from a single sample sequenced in a study of shared T cell receptors in the human thymus. TCRdb's table, derived via immunoSEQ multiplex PCR, lists solely in-frame clones and lacks some. Here the sample spans roughly 710,000 clones, roughly 88% being singletons. The same data also went into a second study, on human thymus T cells.

The sample taken for sequencing was thymocytes. The receptors shown here come from a girl less than two years old with a congenital heart defect.

The chain is built from TRBV2 and TRBJ1-2; 10 positions agree with TRBD1. The CDR3 spans 15 residues. The trim removed 7 bases at V and 3 bases at J, leaving 8 bases unmatched. CDR1 and CDR2 from the germline V gene are SNHLY and FYNNEI. CDR3 amino acids: CASKPPGTGDYGYTF. CDR3 coding DNA: TGTGCCAGCAAACCGCCCGGGACAGGGGACTATGGCTACACCTTC.

The chain combines TRBV6-1 with TRBJ1-1; 11 bases agree with TRBD1. V dropped 2 bases and J dropped 6; count of bases not matched to a gene: 11. The CDR3 is 17 amino acids. Germline CDR1 is MNHNS and CDR2 is SASEGT. CDR3 in DNA: TGTGCCAGCAGTGAATCGGACAGGGGGCCTTCTTTCTCTGAAGCTTTCTTT. Residues: CASSESDRGPSFSEAFF.

Turning to this clone: A junction boundary mismatches the germline segment, possibly from a read error. The chain combines TRBV7-2 with TRBJ2-7; the D is unclear. This CDR3 spans 14 amino acids. Looked up from germline, CDR1 is SGHTA and CDR2 is FQGNSA. CDR3 sequence (DNA): TGTGCCGGCAGCTCCATAGTTTACGGGTACGAGCAGTACTTC. Translation gives CAGSSIVYGYEQYF.

The rearrangement uses TRBV28 and TRBJ2-7, with 11 bases that match TRBD1. CDR3 length: 15 residues. The V gene's germline CDR1 is MDHEN and CDR2 SYDVKM. After removal of 2 bases from V and 2 bases from J, the junction contained 2 bases not matched to a gene. CDR3 nucleotide sequence: TGTGCCAGCAGTTTAGGGGGACAGGGGGCCTACGAGCAGTACTTC. Protein product: CASSLGGQGAYEQYF. The full variable domain, completed using reference TRBV28 and TRBJ2-7, is DVKVTQSSRYLVKRTGEKVFLECVQDMDHENMFWYRQDPGLGLRLIYFSYDVKMKEKGDIPEGYSVSREKKERFSLILESASTNQTSMYLCASSLGGQGAYEQYFGPGTRLTVT.

The rearrangement uses TRBV7-9 and TRBJ2-5; 8 bases are a match to TRBD2. The V gene end was trimmed by 2 bases and the J gene end by 2 bases; junction bases not matched to a gene: 7. Germline CDR1 SEHNR, CDR2 FQNEAQ (reference sequence). The CDR3 contains 16 residues. This chain's CDR3 is CASSLSPRGEQETQYF. CDR3 bases: TGTGCCAGCAGCTTAAGCCCGCGGGGGGAGCAAGAGACCCAGTACTTC.

This chain links TRBV28 with TRBJ2-1; 8 positions match TRBD1. The V segment lost 11 bases and the J segment 8 bases; nucleotides outside the gene matches: 8. The germline gives CDR1 MDHEN, CDR2 SYDVKM. This CDR3 contains 12 residues. This CDR3 reads CASTTTGDEQFF. CDR3 sequence (DNA): TGTGCCTCCACGACGACAGGGGATGAGCAGTTCTTC.

This clone was counted between two and nine times. The gene calls are TRBV7-3 and TRBJ1-1; the D gene is possibly TRBD1 (6 bases). Trimming left V 1 base short and J 4 bases short, with 19 bases between. The CDR3 extends over 17 amino acids. In germline, CDR1 is SGHTA, CDR2 FQGTGA. The CDR3 loop is CASSLKGDRRGGTEAFF. The CDR3 bases are TGTGCCAGCAGCTTAAAGGGGGACCGCCGAGGGGGCACTGAAGCTTTCTTT.

The chain joins TRBV6-1 to TRBJ2-5, with unresolved D. The CDR3 runs 14 residues. Trimming cost V 7 bases and J 1 base, with 13 bases left between them. The germline V gene has CDR1 MNHNS and CDR2 SASEGT. Here the CDR3 DNA reads TGTGCCAGCACCTTAGCCGGTGGCCAAGAGACCCAGTACTTC. Encoded protein: CASTLAGGQETQYF.